In this sample, the clone carrying this T cell receptor (beta chain) turned up many times. CDR3 length equals 11 residues. Trimming removed 6 bases from V and 6 bases from J, with 9 bases in between. The germline CDR1 and CDR2 sequences are DFQATT and SNEGSKA (reference sequence). A roughly 19-cycle PCR with a constant-region primer and V-primer adapter amplified TCRs. Each CDR3 protein is one row after TCRdb ran MiXCR on the reads. Of tens of thousands of distinct CDR3 sequences listed, 10% to 15% are singletons. Time point: before trial treatment. This entry belongs to a study of low-dose radiotherapy and immunotherapy resistance in tumors. For the study at large: Cohort 1 was given 0.5 Gy per fraction every 2 weeks, for 6.5 Gy total.

This clonotype was sampled from a female donor with ovarian cancer. Here the sequenced sample was PBMCs, taken before treatment. The genes are TRBV20-1 and TRBJ2-4; maybe TRBD1 (6 bases). CDR3 loop: CSARQANIQYF. CDR3 bases: TGCAGTGCCAGACAGGCAAACATTCAGTACTTC.